Listed below are T cell receptor beta chains from one sample, sequenced in a study of cytomegalovirus exposure and HLA in healthy donors. Measured with immunoSEQ multiplex PCR; TCRdb has only the in-frame clones, and not every one. Altogether around 150,000 clones are present, 60% to 85% being singletons, with the ten largest covering 2% to 2.5%. Sample: PBMCs. Source of these receptors: a man aged 50 to 60 in good health and CMV-seropositive. Both conserved end residues are part of each CDR3. D genes are given only for firm matches. Clone size is shown for a subset of rows, as once, few, many or a class of expanded clone.

V	J	D	size	CDR3	DNA
TRBV7-9	TRBJ2-3	TRBD1	NA	CASSSPTSGQNFFTDTQYF	TGTGCCAGCAGCTCCCCAACCTCGGGACAGAATTTCTTCACAGATACGCAGTATTTT
TRBV30	TRBJ1-1	NA	NA	CAWSPLSGWNTEAFF	TGTGCCTGGAGTCCCCTCTCAGGTTGGAACACTGAAGCTTTCTTT
TRBV14	TRBJ2-5	TRBD1	NA	CASSQVSGTGVETQYF	TGTGCCAGCAGCCAAGTTTCCGGGACAGGGGTAGAGACCCAGTACTTC
TRBV5-4	TRBJ2-4	NA	NA	CASSWGAGAKNIQYF	TGTGCCAGCAGCTGGGGCGCAGGAGCCAAAAACATTCAGTACTTC
TRBV29-1	TRBJ2-2	TRBD1	NA	CSVEGRGREGAGELFF	TGCAGCGTTGAGGGCAGGGGGCGTGAGGGGGCCGGGGAGCTGTTTTTT
TRBV4-3	TRBJ1-4	NA	NA	CASSRQSINEKLFF	TGCGCCAGCAGCCGGCAGTCAATTAATGAAAAACTGTTTTTT
TRBV4-1	TRBJ2-4	TRBD2	once	CASSQQLAGGNVDKNIQYF	TGCGCCAGCAGCCAACAACTAGCGGGGGGAAACGTGGACAAAAACATTCAGTACTTC
TRBV29-1	TRBJ2-2	NA	few	CSAWLSNTGELFF	TGCAGCGCCTGGCTGTCGAACACCGGGGAGCTGTTTTTT
TRBV18	TRBJ1-6	NA	NA	CASSDRNSPLHF	TGTGCCAGCTCCGACAGAAATTCACCCCTCCACTTT
TRBV7-3	TRBJ1-6	NA	NA	CASSLTGANSPLHF	TGTGCCAGCAGCTTAACAGGGGCGAATTCACCCCTCCACTTT
TRBV11-2	TRBJ2-2	NA	once	CASSFRPRANTGELFF	TGTGCCAGCAGCTTTCGGCCCAGGGCGAACACCGGGGAGCTGTTTTTT
TRBV5-4	TRBJ1-3	TRBD1	NA	CASSFDRVSDTIYF	TGTGCCAGCAGCTTTGACAGGGTATCGGACACCATATATTTT
TRBV7-2	TRBJ1-5	TRBD1	NA	CASSSSGTGAYQPQHF	TGTGCCAGCAGCTCATCCGGGACAGGGGCCTATCAGCCCCAGCATTTT
TRBV4-1	TRBJ2-4	TRBD2	NA	CASSLPGLGKNIQYF	TGCGCCAGCAGCCTCCCGGGACTAGGAAAAAACATTCAGTACTTC
TRBV5-1	TRBJ2-7	NA	few	CASSSVYGGGYEQYF	TGCGCCAGCAGCTCCGTGTATGGGGGCGGCTACGAGCAGTACTTC
TRBV5-4	TRBJ2-1	NA	once	CASSLGWGSNNEQFF	TGTGCCAGCAGCTTGGGTTGGGGCAGCAACAATGAGCAGTTCTTC
TRBV9	TRBJ2-3	TRBD2	NA	CASSGGGLDTQYF	TGTGCCAGCAGCGGCGGGGGATTAGATACGCAGTATTTT
TRBV7-8	TRBJ1-1	NA	NA	CASSFSGQNTEAFF	TGTGCCAGCAGCTTTTCGGGACAGAACACTGAAGCTTTCTTT
TRBV4-3	TRBJ2-1	TRBD2	NA	CASSQDPPSGGFWNEQFF	TGCGCCAGCAGCCAAGATCCCCCTAGCGGGGGGTTTTGGAATGAGCAGTTCTTC
TRBV5-6	TRBJ2-3	TRBD1	NA	CASSLNQGGSTDTQYF	TGTGCCAGCAGCCTCAACCAAGGGGGCAGCACAGATACGCAGTATTTT
TRBV5-6	TRBJ1-5	NA	NA	CASSMGAGRNQPQHF	TGTGCCAGCAGTATGGGGGCAGGGCGCAATCAGCCCCAGCATTTT
TRBV7-9	TRBJ1-4	NA	NA	CASRPRGAGNEKLFF	TGTGCCAGCAGACCTCGGGGGGCAGGGAATGAAAAACTGTTTTTT
TRBV11-3	TRBJ2-1	TRBD2	NA	CASSLRGGFNEQFF	TGTGCCAGCAGCTTACGGGGGGGCTTCAATGAGCAGTTCTTC
TRBV7-2	TRBJ1-2	TRBD1	once	CASSKDRDYGYTF	TGTGCCAGCAGCAAGGACAGGGACTATGGCTACACCTTC
TRBV19	TRBJ2-3	TRBD2	NA	CASSPSGAADTQYF	TGTGCCAGTAGCCCAAGCGGGGCCGCAGATACGCAGTATTTT
TRBV28	TRBJ1-1	NA	NA	CASSPLTGNTEAFF	TGTGCCAGCAGTCCCCTGACAGGGAACACTGAAGCTTTCTTT
TRBV7-2	TRBJ2-7	NA	NA	CASSSGRGSYEQYF	TGTGCCAGCAGCTCCGGACGGGGCTCCTACGAGCAGTACTTC
TRBV9	TRBJ1-3	NA	few	CASSTRQEGNTIYF	TGTGCCAGCAGCACCAGACAAGAAGGAAACACCATATATTTT
TRBV15	TRBJ2-7	NA	NA	CATSPQTDYEQYF	TGTGCCACCAGCCCCCAGACAGACTACGAGCAGTACTTC
TRBV11-2	TRBJ2-1	TRBD1	NA	CASSALTGGDLNEQFF	TGTGCCAGCAGCGCCCTGACAGGGGGGGACCTAAATGAGCAGTTCTTC
TRBV7-2	TRBJ2-3	TRBD2	few	CASSLAGTAGGRVLNTQYF	TGTGCCAGCAGCTTAGCGGGGACAGCGGGGGGGCGGGTTTTGAATACGCAGTATTTT
TRBV7-8	TRBJ1-2	TRBD1	NA	CASSSRTGGYGYTF	TGTGCCAGCAGCTCCCGGACAGGGGGCTATGGCTACACCTTC
TRBV2	TRBJ2-3	TRBD1	NA	CASSWTGETTDTQYF	TGTGCCAGCAGTTGGACAGGAGAGACAACAGATACGCAGTATTTT
TRBV10-3	TRBJ2-1	TRBD2	NA	CAISEGGLATEQFF	TGTGCCATCAGTGAGGGGGGACTAGCGACTGAGCAGTTCTTC
TRBV7-2	TRBJ2-5	TRBD2	once	CASSLAGTSEWETQYF	TGTGCCAGCAGCTTAGCCGGGACTAGCGAGTGGGAGACCCAGTACTTC
TRBV4-1	TRBJ2-5	TRBD2	NA	CASSERGDQETQYF	TGCGCCAGCTCGGAGCGGGGGGACCAAGAGACCCAGTACTTC
TRBV18	TRBJ1-1	NA	NA	CASSSTRVATEAFF	TGTGCCAGCTCATCTACGAGGGTTGCCACTGAAGCTTTCTTT
TRBV7-2	TRBJ2-2	TRBD1	NA	CASSAAGQGNTGELFF	TGTGCCAGCAGCGCCGCAGGACAGGGGAACACCGGGGAGCTGTTTTTT
TRBV14	TRBJ1-1	TRBD1	NA	CASSQRDRRNTEAFF	TGTGCCAGCAGCCAGCGGGACAGGAGAAACACTGAAGCTTTCTTT
TRBV7-7	TRBJ2-7	NA	NA	CASSLGIAGGGEQYF	TGTGCTAGCAGCTTAGGGATAGCAGGAGGAGGCGAGCAGTACTTC
TRBV5-4	TRBJ2-5	TRBD2	NA	CASSWWGGETQYF	TGTGCCAGCAGCTGGTGGGGAGGGGAGACCCAGTACTTC
TRBV9	TRBJ2-7	NA	NA	CASSVGSGGYEQYF	TGTGCCAGCAGCGTAGGCTCAGGGGGGTACGAGCAGTACTTC
TRBV4-3	TRBJ2-2	NA	NA	CASSQEPYFNTGELFF	TGCGCCAGCAGCCAAGAGCCATACTTTAACACCGGGGAGCTGTTTTTT
TRBV11-2	TRBJ1-2	TRBD1	once	CASSLLGTGGGYTF	TGTGCCAGCAGCTTACTCGGGACAGGGGGTGGCTACACCTTC